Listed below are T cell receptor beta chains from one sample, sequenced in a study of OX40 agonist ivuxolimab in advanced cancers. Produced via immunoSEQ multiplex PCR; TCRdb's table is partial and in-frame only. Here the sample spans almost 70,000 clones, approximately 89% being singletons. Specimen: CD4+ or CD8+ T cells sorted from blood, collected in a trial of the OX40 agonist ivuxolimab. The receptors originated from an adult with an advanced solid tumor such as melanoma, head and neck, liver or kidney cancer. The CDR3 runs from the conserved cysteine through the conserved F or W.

CDR3aa: CAWTWPPGVTEAFF; v_gene: TRBV30
CDR3aa: CASSPGGRQPNTEAFF; v_gene: TRBV5-1
CDR3aa: CASSAGNYGYTF; v_gene: TRBV10-2
CDR3aa: CASRTGGPHEQYF; v_gene: TRBV2
CDR3aa: CAWSGSDTNYGYTF; v_gene: TRBV30
CDR3aa: CASSLDGRGDNEQFF; v_gene: TRBV5-1
CDR3aa: CASSLGTSGRAVVSEQYF; v_gene: TRBV28
CDR3aa: CASSFSQGTTEAFF; v_gene: TRBV7-9
CDR3aa: CASSRRDSYEQYF; v_gene: TRBV6-1
CDR3aa: CASSPDPRLAGGAYEQYF; v_gene: TRBV9
CDR3aa: CASSPPIAEGEQFF; v_gene: TRBV18
CDR3aa: CASSMVRGNYEQYF; v_gene: TRBV10-2
CDR3aa: CASSPFAENTEAFF; v_gene: TRBV18
CDR3aa: CASSIGFDSNYGYTF; v_gene: TRBV19
CDR3aa: CAISVFRTSGSGEQFF; v_gene: TRBV10-3
CDR3aa: CASSFQLAGTGELFF; v_gene: TRBV28
CDR3aa: CAISDRGTFSGELFF; v_gene: TRBV10-3
CDR3aa: CASSLEVGGAGDTQYF; v_gene: TRBV7-6
CDR3aa: CASSLNGLLMNTEAFF; v_gene: TRBV5-5
CDR3aa: CASSLGELAGVGNEQFF; v_gene: TRBV7-9
CDR3aa: CASSEGPAPRNEQFF; v_gene: TRBV6-4
CDR3aa: CASSVGPGQGDEQYF; v_gene: TRBV9
CDR3aa: CASSIGPSTNEKLFF; v_gene: TRBV19
CDR3aa: CATSRDRQGSYEQYF; v_gene: TRBV15
CDR3aa: CASSLGGTSRGEQYF; v_gene: TRBV5-1
CDR3aa: CASSNFYEQYF; v_gene: TRBV6-1
CDR3aa: CASSSPKGAGYTF; v_gene: TRBV7-9
CDR3aa: CASRGQAANEKLFF; v_gene: TRBV2
CDR3aa: CASSSSARPDEQFF; v_gene: TRBV27
CDR3aa: CASSLWGGAGNQPQHF; v_gene: TRBV28
CDR3aa: CASSQERDTSLLAKNIQYF; v_gene: TRBV14
CDR3aa: CASSRTRLAGEETQYF; v_gene: TRBV19